These 26 T cell receptor beta chains originate from one sample sequenced in a study of cytomegalovirus exposure and HLA in healthy donors. Method: immunoSEQ multiplex PCR; TCRdb's copy keeps in-frame clones and lacks some. The sample carries 150,000 or so clones, about 86% recorded once. Sequenced: PBMCs. These receptors originate from a human donor in good health.

Only one count was recorded for this clone. This sequence joins TRBV4-1 and TRBJ2-3; TRBD2 might be the D (6 bases). The CDR3 is 17 amino acids. Germline V gene data show CDR1 as MGHRA and CDR2 as YSYEKL. Trimming left V 1 base short and J 8 bases short, with 22 bases between. CDR3 loop: CASSQVWAGKAIGTQYF. In DNA, the CDR3 is TGCGCCAGCAGCCAAGTTTGGGCGGGGAAAGCAATCGGTACGCAGTATTTT.

The genes are TRBV11-2 and TRBJ2-3; D remains ambiguous. In germline, CDR1 is SGHAT, CDR2 FQNNGV. V was cut by 5 bases and J by 6 bases, with 15 bases left in between. CDR3 length: 14 residues. DNA for the CDR3: TGTGCCAGCAGCCCCAGCCGGGTTCGGGATACGCAGTATTTT. It specifies CASSPSRVRDTQYF.

The genes are TRBV2 and TRBJ1-1, with D unresolved. Germline-derived CDR1 and CDR2 are SNHLY and FYNNEI. The length of the CDR3 is 14 residues. Trimming took off 0 bases at V and 11 bases at J, with 16 bases between the two ends. CDR3 DNA sequence: TGTGCCAGCAGTGAAGCGGGTCTTGCGGATTCCGCTTTCTTT. Translation gives CASSEAGLADSAFF.

J is TRBJ2-1 and V is TRBV29-1; the D gene is possibly TRBD1 (8 bases). The germline V gene encodes CDR1 SQVTM and CDR2 ANQGSEA. The CDR3 is 21 amino acids. Trimming cost V 4 bases and J 0 bases, with 31 bases left between them. CDR3 sequence reads: CSVVNPDQGAWRETSYNEQFF. The CDR3 DNA reads TGCAGCGTTGTTAATCCGGACCAGGGGGCCTGGCGGGAGACCTCCTACAATGAGCAGTTCTTC.

V gene TRBV19 combines with J gene TRBJ2-1; a weak D match, TRBD2 (6 bases). With 3 bases removed from V and 5 bases from J, the gap between germline ends came to 17 bases. The CDR3 runs 16 residues. Per germline, CDR1 LNHDA and CDR2 SQIVND (reference sequence). The CDR3 DNA is TGTGCCAGTAGTATCCGGCCAGGGAGGCTTAACAATGAGCAGTTCTTC. It is translated as CASSIRPGRLNNEQFF.

The chain uses TRBV5-6 and TRBJ2-1; TRBD2 matches 12 bases. The germline V gene encodes CDR1 SGHDT and CDR2 YYEEEE. This CDR3 has 15 amino acids. V lost 3 bases to trimming and J lost 3 bases; unmatched junction nucleotides: 1. The CDR3 DNA reads as TGTGCCAGCAGCTGGACTAGCGGGGACTACAATGAGCAGTTCTTC. Encoded protein: CASSWTSGDYNEQFF.

This clone came up a few times. In the same sample, other DNA sequences code for this CDR3. The genes are TRBV7-8 and TRBJ1-1; D is unclear. The CDR3 loop spans 14 amino acids. Germline CDR1 reads SGHVS; CDR2 reads FQNEAQ. Trimming shortened V by 2 bases and J by 1 base, and 8 bases separated the two germline ends. CDR3 sequence (DNA): TGTGCCAGCAGCTTATCCTCCCCGAACACTGAAGCTTTCTTT. Translation: CASSLSSPNTEAFF. The variable domain in full, completed from reference TRBV7-8 and TRBJ1-1, reads GAGVSQSPRYKVAKRGQDVALRCDPISGHVSLFWYQQALGQGPEFLTYFQNEAQLDKSGLPSDRFFAERPEGSVSTLKIQRTQQEDSAVYLCASSLSSPNTEAFFGQGTRLTVV.

The J gene is TRBJ2-2, the V gene TRBV28; possibly TRBD1 for D (5 bases). The germline CDR1 and CDR2 sequences are MDHEN and SYDVKM. This CDR3 contains 13 residues. V was trimmed by 8 bases and J by 4 bases, leaving 11 bases between them. CDR3 coding DNA: TGTGCCAGCGAGAAGACAGCCACCGGGGAGCTGTTTTTT. Amino acids: CASEKTATGELFF.

The CDR3 spells CASSPERGQPNQPQHF. The DNA for the CDR3 is TGTGCCAGCTCACCAGAAAGGGGGCAGCCCAATCAGCCCCAGCATTTT. The V call is TRBV18, the J call TRBJ1-5, with 7 nucleotides matching TRBD1. CDR1 is KGHSH, CDR2 LQKENI, per germline. Unmatched junction bases numbered 7, after V lost 2 bases and J lost 3 bases. CDR3 length: 16 residues.

The chain employs TRBV5-5 and TRBJ2-6; the D is unclear. The CDR3 is made up of 13 amino acids. Germline-derived CDR1 and CDR2 are SGHKS and YYEKEE (reference sequence). The V and J ends lost 4 bases and 4 bases respectively, with 6 bases between them. CDR3 loop: CASSPVGANVLTF. DNA for the CDR3: TGTGCCAGCAGCCCCGTAGGGGCCAACGTCCTGACTTTC.

This clone was seen a single time. The CDR3 region has the DNA TGTGCCAGTTGCCTGCCGGGTGGTACGCAACGTCTCTCCTACAATGAGCAGTTCTTC. It codes for CASCLPGGTQRLSYNEQFF. This chain connects TRBV19 to TRBJ2-1; unclear D gene. The CDR3 is 19 amino acids. V was pared by 8 bases and J by 0 bases, with 26 bases between. The germline CDR1 and CDR2 sequences are LNHDA and SQIVND (reference sequence).

This clone was found once. The V call is TRBV29-1, the J call TRBJ1-4, with TRBD1 as a possible D gene (5 bases). Germline-derived CDR1 and CDR2 are SQVTM and ANQGSEA. Trimming cost V 4 bases and J 5 bases, with 14 bases left between them. CDR3 length: 14 residues. CDR3 protein: CSVGSTALNEKLFF. CDR3 DNA sequence: TGCAGCGTTGGGTCGACAGCTCTAAATGAAAAACTGTTTTTT.

This clone has a single count. One end of the junction does not line up with germline, which may come from a read error. V and J are TRBV6-5 and TRBJ1-1; 8 bases are a match to TRBD1. Germline-derived CDR1 and CDR2 are MNHEY and SVGAGI. There are 15 residues in the CDR3. The DNA for the CDR3 is TGTGCCAGCAGCTACTCGAAAACTACAGGGGGAAGGGCTTTCTTT. Translating gives CASSYSKTTGGRAFF.

The genes are TRBV28 and TRBJ2-2, with D hard to call. With 3 bases removed from V and 5 bases from J, the gap between germline ends came to 7 bases. CDR1 is MDHEN, CDR2 SYDVKM, per germline. The CDR3 spans 13 residues. The CDR3 DNA reads as TGTGCCAGCAGTTTTCCCGTAACCGGGGAGCTGTTTTTT. As protein: CASSFPVTGELFF.

The chain combines TRBV5-1 with TRBJ2-1; 14 nucleotides line up with TRBD2. V dropped 0 bases and J dropped 8; count of bases not matched to a gene: 4. Germline CDR1 is SGHRS and CDR2 is YFSETQ. The CDR3 runs 16 residues. Here the CDR3 DNA reads TGCGCCAGCAGCTTGGGACTAGCGGGAGGGAAGTATGAGCAGTTCTTC. As protein: CASSLGLAGGKYEQFF.

The V call is TRBV4-1, the J call TRBJ2-3; D gene unclear. Trimming shortened V by 1 base and J by 3 bases, and 14 bases separated the two germline ends. The length of the CDR3 is 16 residues. CDR1 MGHRA and CDR2 YSYEKL come from the germline V gene. The CDR3 coding sequence is TGCGCCAGCAGCCAAGTAGTAATAGTAACGACAGATACGCAGTATTTT. Its protein is CASSQVVIVTTDTQYF.

The chain carries TRBV6-5 and TRBJ2-1; the match to TRBD2 covers 7 bases. The CDR3 runs 12 residues. CDR1 and CDR2 (germline): MNHEY, SVGAGI. With 7 bases clipped from V and 7 bases from J, the junction kept 4 bases outside the gene matches. The CDR3 reads CASNPGGNEQFF. CDR3 bases: TGTGCCAGCAACCCCGGGGGGAATGAGCAGTTCTTC.

V and J are TRBV5-1 and TRBJ2-1, with D perhaps matching TRBD2 (6 bases). Germline values: CDR1 SGHRS, CDR2 YFSETQ. V was clipped by 6 bases and J by 4 bases, with 14 bases between them. This CDR3 is built from 14 residues. CDR3 in amino acids: CASMSGGIYNEQFF. The DNA for the CDR3 is TGCGCCAGCATGTCTGGCGGGATATACAATGAGCAGTTCTTC.

The chain uses TRBV27 and TRBJ1-5; D gene uncertain. V was trimmed by 2 bases and J by 6 bases, leaving 5 bases between them. The CDR3 is 12 residues long. In germline, CDR1 is MNHEY, CDR2 SMNVEV (reference sequence). The CDR3 DNA sequence: TGTGCCAGCAGTTTACTCGGTCAGCCCCAGCATTTT. Protein: CASSLLGQPQHF.

This sequence joins TRBV19 and TRBJ2-7; 8 bases agree with TRBD2. The length of the CDR3 is 14 residues. J gave up 3 bases and V 1 base, and 2 bases lay outside the gene matches. Germline V gene data show CDR1 as LNHDA and CDR2 as SQIVND (reference sequence). CDR3 sequence (DNA): TGTGCCAGTAGTATAGCGGGGGGGCTCTACGAGCAGTACTTC. It translates to CASSIAGGLYEQYF.

The gene calls are TRBV28 and TRBJ2-3, with 9 bases identical to TRBD2. Germline assignment: CDR1 MDHEN and CDR2 SYDVKM. V was pared by 6 bases and J by 1 base, with 11 bases of the junction left unmatched. The CDR3 extends over 17 amino acids. The CDR3 reads CASSSQRVAGGTDTQYF. The CDR3 region has the DNA TGTGCCAGCAGCTCCCAAAGAGTAGCGGGAGGCACAGATACGCAGTATTTT.

V and J are TRBV7-9 and TRBJ1-1; D may be TRBD1 (5 bases). CDR1 and CDR2 from the germline V gene are SEHNR and FQNEAQ (reference sequence). The V end lost 4 bases, the J end lost 2 bases, and 17 bases lay between the germline ends. This CDR3 has 16 amino acids. The CDR3: CASSSHSQASNTEAFF. In DNA form, the CDR3 reads TGTGCCAGCAGCTCTCACTCACAGGCCAGCAACACTGAAGCTTTCTTT.

The J gene is TRBJ2-1, the V gene TRBV30, with TRBD2 identical over 8 bases. The CDR3 sequence is 15 residues long. Losses at the gene ends were 4 bases for V and 0 bases for J; bases not matched to a gene: 5. Germline V lookup: CDR1 GTSNPN, CDR2 SVGIG (reference sequence). CDR3 protein: CAWTPGLGSYNEQFF. The CDR3 nucleotides read TGTGCCTGGACCCCGGGACTAGGCTCCTACAATGAGCAGTTCTTC.

The sample holds one count of this clone. This chain links TRBV5-1 with TRBJ1-3, with D possibly matching TRBD1 (6 bases). V was cut by 0 bases and J by 2 bases, with 9 bases left in between. The germline V gene has CDR1 SGHRS and CDR2 YFSETQ. This CDR3 is built from 15 residues. The chain's CDR3 is CASSLEQGAGNTIYF. The CDR3 DNA is TGCGCCAGCAGCTTGGAACAGGGAGCTGGAAACACCATATATTTT. The whole variable domain, filled in from reference TRBV5-1 and TRBJ1-3, reads KAGVTQTPRYLIKTRGQQVTLSCSPISGHRSVSWYQQTPGQGLQFLFEYFSETQRNKGNFPGRFSGRQFSNSRSEMNVSTLELGDSALYLCASSLEQGAGNTIYFGEGSWLTVV.

The gene calls are TRBV6-1 and TRBJ1-2; D is unclear. Germline CDR1 and CDR2: MNHNS and SASEGT. The CDR3 runs 15 residues. V lost 0 bases, J lost 4 bases, and 12 bases lay in between. CDR3 nucleotides: TGTGCCAGCAGTGAAGCGGTTGGGCGGGTCTATGGCTACACCTTC. Its protein product is CASSEAVGRVYGYTF.

V is TRBV27 and J is TRBJ1-1; D call uncertain. Germline-derived CDR1 and CDR2 are MNHEY and SMNVEV (reference sequence). Trimming stripped 2 bases from V and 1 base from J, with 5 bases between. The CDR3 covers 13 residues. The CDR3 region has the DNA TGTGCCAGCAGTTTAATCCGGAACACTGAAGCTTTCTTT. Translation gives CASSLIRNTEAFF.